The 12 T cell receptor beta chains below all came from one sample that was sequenced in a study of human T cells and chemical hapten exposure. TCRdb re-called the RACE reads with MiXCR, one entry per CDR3 protein. The top ten hold under 2.5% of the sample, which has about 380,000 distinct CDR3 sequences, 4.8% seen once. Time point indicated: patch test 1, 2 weeks after DPC sensitization. The treatment: therapeutic diphenylcyclopropenone sensitization with weekly scalp DPC. The sequences come from whole blood, collected in connection with sensitization to the hapten diphenylcyclopropenone (DPC). These receptors were collected from a woman aged 45 to 65 with alopecia areata. Some clones in this sample may be carry-over from other donors' samples.

The chain links TRBV20-1 to TRBJ2-3, with TRBD2 as a possible D gene (6 bases). The CDR3 has 15 residues. Trimming took off 2 bases at V and 3 bases at J, with 15 bases between the two ends. Looked up from germline, CDR1 is DFQATT and CDR2 is SNEGSKA (reference sequence). The CDR3 spells CSARRQPGGTDTQYF. The CDR3 nucleotides read TGCAGTGCTAGAAGACAGCCCGGGGGAACAGATACGCAGTATTTT.

The sample holds many counts of this clonotype. The V and J genes are TRBV4-2 and TRBJ1-4, with D possibly TRBD1 on 5 matching bases. CDR1 LGHNA and CDR2 YNFKEQ come from the germline V gene. Between the trimmed V and J ends, which lost 0 bases and 6 bases, there was a span of 11 bases. This CDR3 has 15 amino acids. As DNA, the CDR3 is TGTGCCAGCAGCCAAGATCCGGGGGTAGATGAAAAACTGTTTTTT. Its translation is CASSQDPGVDEKLFF.

This clonotype was seen a handful of times. The chain recombines TRBV6-4 with TRBJ2-1; D is undetermined. The CDR3 runs to 15 residues. The V and J ends lost 2 bases and 0 bases respectively, with 8 bases between them. Looked up from germline, CDR1 is MRHNA and CDR2 is SNTAGT. CDR3 loop: CASSDEPLSYNEQFF. CDR3 in DNA: TGTGCCAGCAGTGACGAACCCCTCTCCTACAATGAGCAGTTCTTC.

This clonotype was recorded many times. The chain employs TRBV6-5 and TRBJ2-5; D unresolved. The V gene's germline CDR1 is MNHEY and CDR2 SVGAGI. Trimming took 6 bases from V and 5 from J, leaving 10 bases between them. This CDR3 comprises 12 residues. In DNA form, the CDR3 reads TGTGCCAGCAGCTCAAAATCCGAGACCCAGTACTTC. Translated: CASSSKSETQYF.

This clonotype was recorded a few times. The V and J genes are TRBV28 and TRBJ1-2, with TRBD1 matching 7 bases. Germline CDR1 MDHEN, CDR2 SYDVKM. The CDR3 is 15 amino acids. The trim removed 4 bases at V and 4 bases at J, leaving 9 bases unmatched. CDR3 coding DNA: TGTGCCAGCAGTTCCCTGACAGGGTTGAGCTATGGCTACACCTTC. This sequence encodes CASSSLTGLSYGYTF.

The sample holds many counts of this clonotype. The chain employs TRBV5-4 and TRBJ1-2; 10 bases fit TRBD1. After removal of 1 base from V and 6 bases from J, the junction contained 3 bases not matched to a gene. Germline CDR1 and CDR2: SGHNT and YYREEE (reference sequence). The CDR3 runs to 14 residues. DNA for the CDR3: TGTGCCAGCAGCTTGACGGGACAGGGGCATGGCTACACCTTC. Its protein is CASSLTGQGHGYTF.

This clonotype has ten or more counts. This chain links TRBV7-2 with TRBJ1-6; no clear D. CDR1 SGHTA and CDR2 FQGNSA come from the germline V gene. The CDR3 spans 13 residues. Trimming pared 1 base from V and 14 bases from J, leaving 12 bases between. Written as DNA, the CDR3 is TGTGCCAGCAGCTTAGGCCAAAGGAGGGCCCTCCACTTT. Translation: CASSLGQRRALHF.

This clonotype was found many times. The rearrangement uses TRBV6-6 and TRBJ1-4; a possible D gene is TRBD1 (5 bases). V lost 7 bases, J lost 0 bases, and 18 bases lay in between. The V gene's germline CDR1 is MNHNY and CDR2 SVGAGI (reference sequence). The CDR3 is 17 amino acids. The CDR3 DNA reads TGTGCCAGCATGGGGGGGGAGCAGGGTGCAACTAATGAAAAACTGTTTTTT. It translates to CASMGGEQGATNEKLFF.

In this sample, this clonotype turned up many times. CDR3 sequence reads: CASSFRQGRTEAFF. The CDR3 nucleotides read TGTGCCAGCAGCTTCCGACAGGGCAGGACTGAAGCTTTCTTT. V is TRBV7-2 and J is TRBJ1-1, with TRBD1 matching 7 bases. The CDR3 extends over 14 amino acids. J lost 5 bases, V lost 3 bases, and 6 bases had no gene match. CDR1 is SGHTA and CDR2 is FQGNSA in the germline V gene.

This clonotype came up a few times. The rearrangement uses TRBV25-1 and TRBJ2-2; 12 nucleotides line up with TRBD1. This CDR3 is built from 18 residues. Germline lookup yields CDR1 MGHDK and CDR2 SYGVNS. V shed 5 bases and J 8 bases; nucleotides not matched to a gene: 15. For the CDR3, the DNA is TGTGCCAGCAGTTCCCACGCCGGGACAGGGGGCTTCCCAGGGGAGCTGTTTTTT. Translating it yields CASSSHAGTGGFPGELFF.

The sample holds many counts of this clonotype. This chain links TRBV20-1 with TRBJ1-1; D is undetermined. The CDR3 has 15 amino acids. Deletions cut 0 bases from V and 1 base from J, with 12 bases between. Germline CDR1 is DFQATT and CDR2 is SNEGSKA (reference sequence). The CDR3 region has the DNA TGCAGTGCTAGAGAACGGAGCCTTGGGAACACTGAAGCTTTCTTT. It translates to CSARERSLGNTEAFF.

The sample holds a few counts of this clonotype. J is TRBJ1-5 and V is TRBV27; no clear D gene. V shed 2 bases and J shed 2 bases, with 10 bases lying between them. This CDR3 is built from 15 residues. Germline CDR1 MNHEY, CDR2 SMNVEV (reference sequence). The CDR3 DNA sequence: TGTGCCAGCAGTTTAGTGGGGTGGGGCAATCAGCCCCAGCATTTT. This gives the protein CASSLVGWGNQPQHF.